The next 25 T cell receptor beta chains were all read from a single sample in a study of blood T cell repertoires in COVID-19. TCRdb's copy holds only in-frame clones and misses some; the assay was immunoSEQ multiplex PCR. The sample consists of about 210,000 clones, around 85% of them appearing once. The specimen was peripheral blood. The receptors shown here come from a woman in her 70s with acute or convalescent COVID-19.

This chain joins TRBV12-3 or TRBV12-4 and TRBJ1-1, with D unclear. V was trimmed by 6 bases and J by 5 bases, leaving 7 bases between them. CDR3 length equals 11 residues. CDR3 protein: CASRTRTEAFF. In DNA form, the CDR3 reads TGTGCCAGCAGGACGAGGACTGAAGCTTTCTTT.

V is TRBV20-1 and J is TRBJ2-3, with D perhaps TRBD2 (5 bases). Germline V lookup: CDR1 DFQATT, CDR2 SNEGSKA (reference sequence). V lost 6 bases and J 9 bases, leaving 10 bases between the germline ends. The CDR3 has 10 residues. CDR3 nucleotide sequence: TGCAGTGCCGGGGTTCCGACGCAGTATTTT. Its protein is CSAGVPTQYF.

The V gene is TRBV21-1, the J gene TRBJ1-1; TRBD1 was called by the table and not checked on the DNA. TRBV21-1 is a recognized pseudogene. The CDR3 contains 15 residues. CDR3 coding DNA: TGTGCCAGCTACGGCAATGACATTGCGAACACTGAAGCTTTCTTT. Translation gives CASYGNDIANTEAFF.

The rearrangement links TRBV11-2 to TRBJ1-1; maybe TRBD1 (5 bases). Germline assignment: CDR1 SGHAT and CDR2 FQNNGV. The CDR3 consists of 13 residues. The V and J ends lost 3 bases and 3 bases respectively, with 8 bases between them. CDR3 nucleotide sequence: TGTGCCAGCAGCTTCATCAGGGACACTGAAGCTTTCTTT. As protein: CASSFIRDTEAFF.

CDR3 in amino acids: CASSFTGGAYNSPLHF. In DNA, the CDR3 is TGTGCCAGCAGCTTTACAGGGGGCGCCTATAATTCACCCCTCCACTTT. The chain links TRBV11-3 to TRBJ1-6, with TRBD1 identical over 9 bases. The CDR3 has 16 amino acids. V dropped 3 bases and J dropped 2; count of bases not matched to a gene: 2. CDR1 is SGHNT and CDR2 is YENEEA in the germline V gene.

Here the CDR3 reads CASSYTPGQGDEQYF. The CDR3 bases are TGTGCCAGCAGTTACACACCGGGACAGGGGGACGAGCAGTACTTC. The chain carries TRBV6-2 or TRBV6-3 and TRBJ2-7; 11 positions match TRBD1. Unmatched junction bases numbered 5, after V lost 2 bases and J lost 5 bases. The CDR3 length is 15 residues. Germline V gene lookup returns CDR1 MNHEY and CDR2 SVGEGT.

This chain links TRBV5-1 with TRBJ2-1, with D possibly matching TRBD1 (5 bases). Trimming removed 0 bases at V and 4 bases at J, with 23 bases between. This CDR3 has 19 residues. Germline CDR1 is SGHRS and CDR2 is YFSETQ. The CDR3 region has the DNA TGCGCCAGCAGCTTGGCCATACCAGGGCGCCTGGCAGTTTACAATGAGCAGTTCTTC. This sequence encodes CASSLAIPGRLAVYNEQFF.

The chain is built from TRBV5-1 and TRBJ2-3; 8 bases map to TRBD2. After removal of 1 base from V and 4 bases from J, the junction contained 5 bases not matched to a gene. The germline V gene has CDR1 SGHRS and CDR2 YFSETQ. The CDR3 extends over 15 amino acids. DNA of the CDR3: TGCGCCAGCAGCTTGCATGAGCGGGGGCCAGATACGCAGTATTTT. Amino acids: CASSLHERGPDTQYF.

This rearrangement joins TRBV7-9 to TRBJ2-2; D gene uncertain. This CDR3 comprises 14 residues. V dropped 4 bases and J dropped 1 base, with 7 bases sitting between them. Looked up from germline, CDR1 is SEHNR and CDR2 is FQNEAQ (reference sequence). The CDR3 loop reads CASSYRRNTGELFF. CDR3 coding DNA: TGTGCCAGCAGCTATAGAAGGAACACCGGGGAGCTGTTTTTT.

The V and J genes are TRBV29-1 and TRBJ2-7, with TRBD1 matching over 10 bases. Trimming cost V 7 bases and J 1 base; bases outside gene matches: 4. The CDR3 is made up of 13 amino acids. CDR1 and CDR2 (germline): SQVTM, ANQGSEA. The CDR3 loop reads CSGGTGASYEQYF. The CDR3 nucleotides are TGCAGCGGGGGGACAGGGGCGTCCTACGAGCAGTACTTC.

The chain employs TRBV12-3 or TRBV12-4 and TRBJ1-2; the match to TRBD1 covers 7 bases. Unmatched junction bases numbered 4, after V lost 5 bases and J lost 4 bases. The CDR3 extends over 13 amino acids. CDR3: CASSPQGGYGYTF. The CDR3, as DNA: TGTGCCAGCAGTCCTCAGGGGGGCTATGGCTACACCTTC.

The rearrangement uses TRBV18 and TRBJ2-1, with D unresolved. V was shortened by 4 bases and J by 12 bases, with 31 bases between the two germline ends. The CDR3 contains 18 residues. From germline, CDR1 is KGHSH and CDR2 LQKENI. The CDR3 DNA follows: TGTGCCAGCTCACTGACGAGCCAGGAAAGGTACCAGGTATCATGGCAGTTCTTC. Amino acids: CASSLTSQERYQVSWQFF.

This chain links TRBV5-4 with TRBJ2-5; possibly TRBD2 for D (5 bases). Germline assignment: CDR1 SGHNT and CDR2 YYREEE (reference sequence). The CDR3 loop spans 13 amino acids. Trimming pared 4 bases from V and 1 base from J, leaving 8 bases between. The CDR3 nucleotides are TGTGCCAGCAGCGGCGGACTCCAAGAGACCCAGTACTTC. Amino acid sequence: CASSGGLQETQYF.

In DNA form, the CDR3 reads TGTGCCAGCAGCTTAGCCCTGACAGGGAGCTCCTACAATGAGCAGTTCTTC. It encodes CASSLALTGSSYNEQFF. J is TRBJ2-1 and V is TRBV7-2; 7 positions match TRBD1. The CDR3 runs 17 residues. The V segment lost 0 bases and the J segment 0 bases; nucleotides outside the gene matches: 5. Per germline, CDR1 SGHTA and CDR2 FQGNSA.

The chain employs TRBV6-2 or TRBV6-3 and TRBJ2-7; the match to TRBD2 covers 7 bases. This CDR3 is built from 14 residues. The junction had 2 bases not matched to a gene; V was cut back by 2 bases and J by 1 base. Germline assignment: CDR1 MNHEY and CDR2 SVGEGT. The CDR3 protein is CASSYKAGSYEQYF. Here the CDR3 DNA reads TGTGCCAGCAGTTACAAAGCGGGGTCCTACGAGCAGTACTTC.

The gene calls are TRBV21-1 and TRBJ1-5; the D call of TRBD1 is as the table states it, not checked on the DNA. TRBV21-1 is flagged as a pseudogene. This CDR3 spans 15 amino acids. The CDR3 region has the DNA TGTGCCAGCAGCTATGTACAGGGAAAGATTCAGCCCCAGCATTTT. It translates to CASSYVQGKIQPQHF.

This sequence joins TRBV5-1 and TRBJ2-5, with D hard to call. With 0 bases removed from V and 0 bases from J, the gap between germline ends came to 12 bases. The CDR3 runs to 16 residues. Per germline, CDR1 SGHRS and CDR2 YFSETQ. The CDR3 DNA reads as TGCGCCAGCAGCTTGGTGAGGCTAGACTACCAAGAGACCCAGTACTTC. Its protein is CASSLVRLDYQETQYF.

This chain links TRBV7-9 with TRBJ2-2; D ambiguous. The V and J ends lost 4 bases and 0 bases respectively, with 21 bases between them. Germline V gives CDR1 SEHNR, CDR2 FQNEAQ (reference sequence). This CDR3 contains 19 residues. The CDR3 sequence: CASSSPPINLPANTGELFF. In DNA, the CDR3 is TGTGCCAGCAGCTCCCCCCCCATTAACCTACCCGCGAACACCGGGGAGCTGTTTTTT.

The chain is built from TRBV15 and TRBJ2-3; 13 bases are a match to TRBD2. This CDR3 contains 16 residues. Germline CDR1 LNHNV, CDR2 YYDKDF (reference sequence). The J segment lost 6 bases and the V segment lost 5 bases, leaving 8 bases of the junction unmatched. The CDR3 nucleotides read TGTGCCACCAGCTTCGGACTAGCGGGAGCCATGGATACGCAGTATTTT. Encoded protein: CATSFGLAGAMDTQYF.

The chain has TRBV6-5 and TRBJ1-2; D is perhaps TRBD1 (6 bases). The V end lost 8 bases, the J end lost 4 bases, and 17 bases lay between the germline ends. The CDR3 is made up of 14 amino acids. Germline values: CDR1 MNHEY, CDR2 SVGAGI. The CDR3 reads CASGPRGLIYGYTF. CDR3 sequence (DNA): TGTGCCAGCGGCCCCAGGGGCCTCATCTATGGCTACACCTTC.

V gene TRBV6-2 or TRBV6-3 combines with J gene TRBJ1-5; D is perhaps TRBD1 (6 bases). The germline V gene has CDR1 MNHEY and CDR2 SVGEGT. This CDR3 comprises 15 residues. Trimming removed 0 bases at V and 1 base at J, with 7 bases between. CDR3 loop: CASSYSGTSNQPQHF. The CDR3 coding sequence is TGTGCCAGCAGTTACTCCGGGACAAGCAATCAGCCCCAGCATTTT.

This chain uses TRBV28 with TRBJ2-2, with TRBD2 matching 14 bases. The CDR3 has 18 amino acids. From germline, CDR1 is MDHEN and CDR2 SYDVKM. Trimming cost V 7 bases and J 1 base; bases outside gene matches: 8. The CDR3 loop reads CASTTSGLAGVNTGELFF. The CDR3, as DNA: TGTGCCAGCACCACCTCGGGACTAGCGGGAGTGAACACCGGGGAGCTGTTTTTT.

The rearrangement joins TRBV9 to TRBJ2-7; 9 bases are shared with TRBD1. CDR1 and CDR2 from the germline V gene are SGDLS and YYNGEE. V trimming: 3 bases; J trimming: 4 bases; junction bases outside the gene matches: 5. The CDR3 is 14 residues long. The CDR3 sequence: CASSGTGTGYEQYF. The CDR3 nucleotides read TGTGCCAGCAGCGGGACCGGGACAGGGTACGAGCAGTACTTC.

The V call is TRBV18, the J call TRBJ1-5; no definite D call. V lost 6 bases, J lost 3 bases, and 15 bases lay in between. The CDR3 has 15 residues. CDR1 is KGHSH, CDR2 LQKENI, per germline. CDR3 sequence reads: CASSTTWPTNQPQHF. In DNA, the CDR3 is TGTGCCAGCTCCACAACCTGGCCAACCAATCAGCCCCAGCATTTT.

The chain joins TRBV5-6 to TRBJ1-6; 10 positions agree with TRBD1. The germline V gene encodes CDR1 SGHDT and CDR2 YYEEEE. V dropped 4 bases and J dropped 7; count of bases not matched to a gene: 5. CDR3 length: 15 amino acids. CDR3 DNA: TGTGCCAGCAGCCTATCGGGACAGGGGAATTCACCCCTCCACTTT. It specifies CASSLSGQGNSPLHF.